This entry lists 27 T cell receptor beta chains sequenced from one sample in a study of blood T cells in healthy people across ages. The use of a sample-barcoded 5' primer and a J-beta primer mix characterized a second PCR of about 7 to 12 cycles. Each CDR3 protein is one row after TCRdb ran MiXCR on the 5' RACE reads. The data hold about 650,000 distinct CDR3 sequences, with roughly 32% observed a single time. The sample consisted of blood. Receptors were obtained from a woman older than 75 in good health.

This rearrangement joins TRBV10-3 to TRBJ2-3, with TRBD2 identical over 10 bases. J gave up 5 bases and V 7 bases, and 9 bases lay outside the gene matches. The CDR3 covers 15 residues. From germline, CDR1 is ENHRY and CDR2 SYGVKD. The CDR3 DNA follows: TGTGCCATCACGGCGGGACTAGCGTATGGAGATACGCAGTATTTT. Its protein product is CAITAGLAYGDTQYF.

The table lists this clonotype with many counts. V gene TRBV20-1 combines with J gene TRBJ2-7; TRBD2 matches 7 bases. Germline CDR1 DFQATT, CDR2 SNEGSKA (reference sequence). J lost 7 bases, V lost 7 bases, and 16 bases had no gene match. CDR3 length equals 14 residues. The CDR3 loop reads CSVKNRGERREQYF. The CDR3 DNA reads TGCAGTGTTAAGAACCGGGGGGAAAGAAGGGAGCAGTACTTC.

In this sample, this clonotype turned up many times. This chain joins TRBV9 and TRBJ1-2; 10 bases line up with TRBD1. Germline CDR1 reads SGDLS; CDR2 reads YYNGEE. V dropped 3 bases and J dropped 5; count of bases not matched to a gene: 13. The CDR3 contains 17 residues. The CDR3 loop reads CASSASYGTGVRYGYTF. The CDR3 DNA sequence: TGTGCCAGCAGCGCATCCTACGGGACAGGGGTTAGGTATGGCTACACCTTC.

V usage is TRBV20-1 and J usage is TRBJ1-2; a weak D match, TRBD1 (5 bases). Looked up from germline, CDR1 is DFQATT and CDR2 is SNEGSKA (reference sequence). This CDR3 has 13 residues. Trimming left V 6 bases short and J 8 bases short, with 19 bases between. CDR3 region: CSAGRGREGGYTF. For the CDR3, the DNA is TGCAGTGCCGGCCGGGGCAGGGAAGGCGGCTACACCTTC.

Ten or more counts support this clonotype. The gene calls are TRBV12-5 and TRBJ2-5; weak D call: TRBD1 (6 bases). The V gene lost 3 bases and the J gene lost 1 base, with 12 bases spanning the gap. The CDR3 runs 15 residues. Germline V gene lookup returns CDR1 LGHNT and CDR2 FRNRAP. The CDR3 bases are TGTGCTAGTGGTTTCTCAGGGGTTCTCCAAGAGACCCAGTACTTC. Protein sequence: CASGFSGVLQETQYF.

This clonotype was counted a few times. The rearrangement joins TRBV9 to TRBJ2-3; no clear D. CDR1 and CDR2 (germline): SGDLS, YYNGEE. V was clipped by 0 bases and J by 11 bases, with 13 bases between them. This CDR3 has 13 amino acids. In nucleotides, the CDR3 is TGTGCCAGCAGCGTAGTGCCCCTGGGCGTGCAGTATTTT. Translation: CASSVVPLGVQYF.

This clonotype has a count of ten or more. The chain uses TRBV29-1 and TRBJ1-2; the D gene is possibly TRBD1 (5 bases). V lost 6 bases, J lost 5 bases, and 13 bases lay in between. Per germline, CDR1 SQVTM and CDR2 ANQGSEA. The CDR3 covers 12 residues. The DNA for the CDR3 is TGCAGCGTACATAAGGGGTCATATGGCTACACCTTC. Translation: CSVHKGSYGYTF.

The gene calls are TRBV28 and TRBJ1-5; 7 bases map to TRBD1. CDR1 and CDR2 (germline): MDHEN, SYDVKM. This CDR3 is built from 16 residues. Trimming removed 6 bases from V and 0 bases from J; junction bases left unmatched: 8. The CDR3 here is CASRSRKGASNQPQHF. CDR3 coding DNA: TGTGCCAGCAGGTCTCGTAAGGGGGCTAGCAATCAGCCCCAGCATTTT.

This clonotype was recorded many times. This chain connects TRBV30 to TRBJ1-2; weak D call: TRBD1 (6 bases). Germline values: CDR1 GTSNPN, CDR2 SVGIG (reference sequence). V lost 0 bases and J lost 3, with 14 bases in between. The CDR3 runs 15 residues. The CDR3 reads CAWSVQPGADYGYTF. The DNA of the CDR3 is TGTGCCTGGAGTGTACAACCGGGGGCGGACTATGGCTACACCTTC.

This clonotype has at least ten counts. The rearrangement links TRBV20-1 to TRBJ1-2, with D hard to call. Germline lookup yields CDR1 DFQATT and CDR2 SNEGSKA (reference sequence). The CDR3 is made up of 12 amino acids. Deletions cut 6 bases from V and 2 bases from J, with 10 bases between. The CDR3 reads CSASGLNYGYTF. The DNA of the CDR3 is TGCAGTGCGTCCGGGTTGAACTATGGCTACACCTTC.

This clonotype was counted many times. The V call is TRBV7-2, the J call TRBJ1-2; no definite D call. CDR1 and CDR2 (germline): SGHTA, FQGNSA. The germline V and J ends were trimmed by 4 bases and 4 bases, with 10 bases remaining between them. The CDR3 totals 13 residues. The CDR3 nucleotides are TGTGCCAGCAGCTCTAGGAGCCTCTATGGCTACACCTTC. It is translated as CASSSRSLYGYTF.

As regards this clonotype: A junction end diverges from the germline sequence, so it may reflect a read error. This rearrangement joins TRBV11-2 to TRBJ1-6; D unresolved. The germline gives CDR1 SGHAT, CDR2 FQNNGV. The CDR3 length is 14 residues. CDR3 in amino acids: CAGSLNSGDSPLHF. For the CDR3, the DNA is TGTGCCGGCAGCTTAAATTCGGGTGATTCACCCCTCCACTTT.

The table lists this clonotype with many counts. V gene TRBV7-3 combines with J gene TRBJ2-1; D gene ambiguous. CDR1 and CDR2 (germline): SGHTA, FQGTGA. This CDR3 has 11 residues. Trimming stripped 5 bases from V and 7 bases from J, with 6 bases between. The CDR3 reads CASSGGNEQFF. CDR3 DNA: TGTGCCAGCAGCGGTGGAAATGAGCAGTTCTTC.

This clonotype has a count of ten or more. The chain recombines TRBV20-1 with TRBJ2-3; 12 bases are a match to TRBD2. The germline CDR1 and CDR2 sequences are DFQATT and SNEGSKA (reference sequence). The CDR3 covers 15 residues. Unmatched junction bases numbered 5, after V lost 5 bases and J lost 2 bases. Written as DNA, the CDR3 is TGCAGTGCTGCGACTAGCGGGGGATCCACAGATACGCAGTATTTT. Translating it yields CSAATSGGSTDTQYF.

This clonotype showed up just a few times. The genes are TRBV7-3 and TRBJ2-3; 7 positions match TRBD1. Germline V gene lookup returns CDR1 SGHTA and CDR2 FQGTGA. Trimming at V came to 5 bases and at J to 3 bases, leaving 11 bases not matched to a gene. The CDR3 consists of 16 residues. The CDR3 DNA is TGTGCCAGCAGCCCACTGGCCGGGACAGCAACAGATACGCAGTATTTT. Amino acids: CASSPLAGTATDTQYF.

The rearrangement uses TRBV9 and TRBJ1-6, with D possibly being TRBD1 (6 bases). The CDR3 runs 14 residues. V lost 3 bases and J lost 7, with 11 bases in between. CDR1 and CDR2 (germline): SGDLS, YYNGEE. The CDR3 loop reads CASSGRGLNSPLHF. DNA of the CDR3: TGTGCCAGCAGCGGGCGGGGGCTCAATTCACCCCTCCACTTT.

The rearrangement uses TRBV7-2 and TRBJ1-2, with 7 bases identical to TRBD1. The CDR3 runs 13 residues. The V gene end was trimmed by 6 bases and the J gene end by 4 bases; junction bases not matched to a gene: 5. The germline gives CDR1 SGHTA, CDR2 FQGNSA. Written as DNA, the CDR3 is TGTGCCAGCAGACCCGGGACAGTCTATGGCTACACCTTC. This sequence encodes CASRPGTVYGYTF.

In this sample, this clonotype turned up many times. The chain joins TRBV20-1 to TRBJ2-3, with 11 nucleotides matching TRBD2. CDR3 length: 19 residues. In germline, CDR1 is DFQATT, CDR2 SNEGSKA (reference sequence). J was trimmed by 0 bases and V by 0 bases; bases with no gene match: 11. The CDR3 loop reads CSARDPVAGGYTSTDTQYF. The CDR3 coding sequence is TGCAGTGCTAGAGATCCAGTAGCGGGGGGGTATACTAGCACAGATACGCAGTATTTT.

The count of this clonotype is one. Without the conserved terminal phenylalanine or tryptophan, this CDR3 likely stems from a read error. It is unclear where the CDR3 begins or ends on the DNA, so no DNA is shown, and the CDR3 is as TCRdb lists it. The rearrangement links TRBV7-2 to TRBJ2-4; the table's D call, TRBD1, has no DNA check behind it. The CDR3 spans 13 residues, counting both ends. Per the germline V gene, CDR1 is SGHTA and CDR2 is FQGNSA. The chain's CDR3 is CASSLAIEGAKYL.

At least ten counts were recorded for this clonotype. The chain employs TRBV20-1 and TRBJ2-7; D call uncertain. The V end lost 1 base, the J end lost 3 bases, and 10 bases lay between the germline ends. Germline V CDR1 and CDR2: DFQATT, SNEGSKA (reference sequence). The CDR3 has 13 amino acids. The CDR3 here is CSARGFPHYEQYF. Here the CDR3 DNA reads TGCAGTGCTAGAGGTTTCCCTCACTACGAGCAGTACTTC.

This clonotype was counted between two and nine times. A much bigger clone sits one base away, suggesting this may be a read error. V is TRBV7-2 and J is TRBJ2-5; a weak D match, TRBD2 (5 bases). With 2 bases removed from V and 11 bases from J, the gap between germline ends came to 21 bases. This CDR3 comprises 15 residues. The germline CDR1 and CDR2 sequences are SGHTA and FQGNSA. CDR3 in DNA: TGTGCCAGCAGCTTAACTAGAGGGTTGGGCAATGAGCAGTACTTC. Its translation is CASSLTRGLGNEQYF.

On this clonotype: Since a much larger clone is just one base distant, this may be a read error. The gene calls are TRBV20-1 and TRBJ2-7, with 7 bases lining up with TRBD2. Germline assignment: CDR1 DFQATT and CDR2 SNEGSKA (reference sequence). This CDR3 has 12 residues. V shed 6 bases and J 5 bases; nucleotides not matched to a gene: 7. The CDR3: CSAGGRGDEQYF. The CDR3 coding sequence is TGCAGTGCGGGGGGACGGGGGGACGAGCAGTACTTC.

The gene calls are TRBV14 and TRBJ1-1; D gene unclear. Trimming stripped 3 bases from V and 1 base from J, with 15 bases between. CDR3 length equals 16 residues. Per the germline V gene, CDR1 is SGHDN and CDR2 is FVKESK. The CDR3 coding sequence is TGTGCCAGCAGCCACCGAGGTGGCAGGACGAACACTGAAGCTTTCTTT. It is translated as CASSHRGGRTNTEAFF.

This clonotype has ten or more counts. The chain employs TRBV7-2 and TRBJ2-3, with TRBD1 matching over 7 bases. Germline CDR1 SGHTA, CDR2 FQGNSA. Trimming removed 3 bases from V and 1 base from J; junction bases left unmatched: 10. The CDR3 has 17 amino acids. The CDR3 DNA reads TGTGCCAGCAGCTTTTTCTGGTCCGGGACAGGCACAGATACGCAGTATTTT. Protein product: CASSFFWSGTGTDTQYF.

This clonotype was counted at least ten times. J is TRBJ2-3 and V is TRBV7-2, with unresolved D. Per germline, CDR1 SGHTA and CDR2 FQGNSA. The CDR3 runs to 14 residues. V was pared by 6 bases and J by 4 bases, with 14 bases between. The CDR3: CASSHPRLSDTQYF. DNA of the CDR3: TGTGCCAGCAGTCACCCTCGACTCTCAGATACGCAGTATTTT.

This clonotype occurred many times. V is TRBV11-1 and J is TRBJ1-1; 8 bases match TRBD1. V was clipped by 5 bases and J by 5 bases; unmatched bases: 16. This CDR3 has 17 amino acids. Germline assignment: CDR1 SGHAT and CDR2 FQDESV (reference sequence). The DNA of the CDR3 is TGTGCCAGCAGCACGAACCAGGGGGCGGCGGGGGAAACTGAAGCTTTCTTT. This sequence encodes CASSTNQGAAGETEAFF.

This clonotype was seen only a few times. The chain links TRBV18 to TRBJ2-3, with TRBD2 matching 7 bases. The CDR3 runs to 14 residues. Germline trimming cut 2 bases from V and 3 bases from J; bases unmatched to any gene: 2. Germline assignment: CDR1 KGHSH and CDR2 LQKENI. CDR3 sequence: CASSPVGLTDTQYF. The CDR3 DNA follows: TGTGCCAGCTCACCAGTGGGACTAACAGATACGCAGTATTTT.